These T cell receptor beta chains were read from a single sample in a study of blood T cell repertoires in COVID-19. The table came from immunoSEQ multiplex PCR; TCRdb's copy has only in-frame clones and leaves some out. The table includes about 250,000 clones, just over 85% detected once. Sequencing used peripheral blood. Every receptor here comes from an elderly man with acute or convalescent COVID-19. CDR3s include the opening cysteine and the closing phenylalanine or tryptophan. A D gene is named only where the DNA matches it firmly. Size tells how often a clone was seen (once, few, many) or the class of an expanded clone, and some rows leave it out.

d_call,v_call,clone_size,j_call,cdr3_nt,cdr3_aa
TRBD2,TRBV19,NA,TRBJ2-3,TGTGCCAGTAGGGTTGAGGCGGGGGTGGCAGATACGCAGTATTTT,CASRVEAGVADTQYF
NA,TRBV10-3,NA,TRBJ1-1,TGTGCCGTGGGGCAGCCGAACACTGAAGCTTTCTTT,CAVGQPNTEAFF
NA,TRBV14,NA,TRBJ1-1,TGTGCCAGCAGCCAAGGAGTGAACACTGAAGCTTTCTTT,CASSQGVNTEAFF
NA,TRBV5-1,NA,TRBJ1-2,TGCGCCAGCAGCTTGGATGGGGGGGCGCTTTCTGGCTACACCTTC,CASSLDGGALSGYTF
TRBD1,TRBV11-3,NA,TRBJ2-6,TGTGCCAGCAGCTCTACCCCCGGACAGGTTGACTCTGGGGCCAACGTCCTGACTTTC,CASSSTPGQVDSGANVLTF
TRBD2,TRBV3-1/TRBV3-2,NA,TRBJ2-1,TGTGCCAGCGATTCGGGGGGATCCTACAATGAGCAGTTCTTC,CASDSGGSYNEQFF
NA,TRBV29-1,once,TRBJ1-3,TGCAGCGTGGGAGGGGACGGTCCCTCTGGAAACACCATATATTTT,CSVGGDGPSGNTIYF
TRBD1,TRBV19,few,TRBJ1-5,TGTGCCAGTACTGCCGGGACAGCAAGCAATCAGCCCCAGCATTTT,CASTAGTASNQPQHF
TRBD1,TRBV9,NA,TRBJ1-1,TGTGCCAGCACCAAAACAGGGGATATTATGAACACTGAAGCTTTCTTT,CASTKTGDIMNTEAFF
TRBD1,TRBV5-1,NA,TRBJ2-7,TGCGCCAGCAGCTCCCGGGACAGCTCCTACGAGCAGTACTTC,CASSSRDSSYEQYF
TRBD1,TRBV19,NA,TRBJ1-2,TGTGCCAGTCCGCCAGGACAGGTCCTCTATGGCTACACCTTC,CASPPGQVLYGYTF
TRBD1,TRBV7-6,NA,TRBJ2-7,TGTGCCAGCAGCCCTAGACCTGGGACAGGGGGCGCGTACGAGCAGTACTTC,CASSPRPGTGGAYEQYF
NA,TRBV5-1,NA,TRBJ1-3,TGCGCCAGCAGCTTGGCGGGGGAATCTGGAAACACCATATATTTT,CASSLAGESGNTIYF
NA,TRBV6-1,NA,TRBJ2-1,TGTGCCAGCAGTGAGCAACAGCTCAATGAGCAGTTCTTC,CASSEQQLNEQFF
NA,TRBV2,NA,TRBJ2-6,TGTGCCAGCAGTTCGTACAGGGAACTCTCAGGGGCCAACGTCCTGACTTTC,CASSSYRELSGANVLTF
NA,TRBV29-1,NA,TRBJ2-3,TGCAGCGCAGCCCAGGGGCGCGGCACAGATACGCAGTATTTT,CSAAQGRGTDTQYF
NA,TRBV5-1,NA,TRBJ2-2,TGCGCCAGCAGCTTGGGGCAGTTGAACACCGGGGAGCTGTTTTTT,CASSLGQLNTGELFF
NA,TRBV5-4,NA,TRBJ1-1,TGTGCCAGCAGCTTCTGGTCTACGGGCACTGAAGCTTTCTTT,CASSFWSTGTEAFF
TRBD1,TRBV5-6,NA,TRBJ1-2,TGTGCCAGCAGCTTGGTAGTCGGACAGGGGTATGGCTACACCTTC,CASSLVVGQGYGYTF
NA,TRBV7-8,NA,TRBJ1-5,TGTGCCAGCAGCTTAGAGAAAGGGGATCAGCCCCAGCATTTT,CASSLEKGDQPQHF
NA,TRBV5-1,once,TRBJ1-5,TGCGCCAGCAGCTTGACAGGGACTAGCAATCAGCCCCAGCATTTT,CASSLTGTSNQPQHF
NA,TRBV3-1/TRBV3-2,once,TRBJ2-2,TGTGCCAGCAGCCGGAGGCCCGCGAACACCGGGGAGCTGTTTTTT,CASSRRPANTGELFF
NA,TRBV6-5,NA,TRBJ2-5,TGTGCCAGCAGTTACTCATTCCCCCGGGACCAAGAGACCCAGTACTTC,CASSYSFPRDQETQYF
NA,TRBV13,NA,TRBJ1-1,TGTGCCAGCAGCTTAGGTGCCGGAGGTGTGGCTTTCTTT,CASSLGAGGVAFF
TRBD1,TRBV18,NA,TRBJ2-3,TGTGCCAGCTCACTGGGACAGGGGGTTACAGATACGCAGTATTTT,CASSLGQGVTDTQYF
NA,TRBV20-1,NA,TRBJ1-2,TGCAGTGCTCTCTCCGGGTTCGGCTACACCTTC,CSALSGFGYTF
NA,TRBV6-6,NA,TRBJ2-7,TGTGCCAGCAGTGGGCCCCTTCCTGGCGAGCAGTACTTC,CASSGPLPGEQYF
NA,TRBV5-1,once,TRBJ1-6,TGCGCCAGCAGGGCAGGACTCGGGGGTTCACCCCTCCACTTT,CASRAGLGGSPLHF
TRBD1,TRBV15,NA,TRBJ2-3,TGTGCCACGACAGGGGGAATGGGTACATATGCTAGCACAGATACGCAGTATTTT,CATTGGMGTYASTDTQYF
NA,TRBV18,few,TRBJ2-5,TGTGCCAGCTCACCTCAACAGGGAGAGACCCAGTACTTC,CASSPQQGETQYF
TRBD1,TRBV10-3,NA,TRBJ1-6,TGTGCCATCAGTTTAGGACAGGGGTATAATTCACCCCTCCACTTT,CAISLGQGYNSPLHF
NA,TRBV6-6,NA,TRBJ1-2,TGTGCCAGCAGACGCTCTTCTACTAACTATGGCTACACCTTC,CASRRSSTNYGYTF
NA,TRBV7-3,NA,TRBJ2-4,TGTGCCAGCAGCCACCTCAGACTACCGACTCAGTACTTC,CASSHLRLPTQYF
TRBD2,TRBV15,once,TRBJ2-1,TGTGCCACCAGCTCCCGGAGAGTAGCGGGAGGGGGTGAGCAGTTCTTC,CATSSRRVAGGGEQFF
NA,TRBV6-6,NA,TRBJ1-4,TGTGCCAGCAGTTACGATGGCCAGTCTAATGAAAAACTGTTTTTT,CASSYDGQSNEKLFF
TRBD1,TRBV7-2,NA,TRBJ1-5,TGTGCCAGCAGCGCACAGGGGTCTGCTAATCAGCCCCAGCATTTT,CASSAQGSANQPQHF
NA,TRBV5-8,NA,TRBJ2-2,TGTGCCAGCAGACTAGACTCCTTGAACACCGGGGAGCTGTTTTTT,CASRLDSLNTGELFF
TRBD2,TRBV7-9,NA,TRBJ2-1,TGTGCCAGCAGCCAAAGCGGGAGCTCGTACAATGAGCAGTTCTTC,CASSQSGSSYNEQFF
TRBD1,TRBV6-2/TRBV6-3,NA,TRBJ2-3,TGTGCCAGCAGTTACTCAATGGGACAGAGACTCACAGATGCGCAGTATTTT,CASSYSMGQRLTDAQYF
NA,TRBV10-3,NA,TRBJ1-2,TGTGCCACTCGCTCAACAGGGTACAACTATGGCTACACCTTC,CATRSTGYNYGYTF
NA,TRBV19,NA,TRBJ1-3,TGTGCCAGTAGTCCCCTGAGGACAGAAGGAAACACCATATATTTT,CASSPLRTEGNTIYF
NA,TRBV5-1,NA,TRBJ2-2,TGCGCCAGCAGCTTGGATCGGGGGACCGGGGAGCTGTTTTTT,CASSLDRGTGELFF
NA,TRBV5-5,NA,TRBJ1-2,TGTGCCAGCAGCTCCCCTCAGCAAAAGCGGGGAGGCTACACCTTC,CASSSPQQKRGGYTF